The entry below gives a single TCR beta chain sequence along with its context. This clonotype came up a few times. The antigen it recognizes is unknown. No base quality values were provided; no much bigger clone lies one nucleotide off. Looking up the germline V gene yields CDR1 MGHDK and CDR2 SYGVNS. From the cysteine through the phenylalanine, the CDR3 covers 14 amino acids. The kept DNA is CDR3 alone, 42 bases in frame from the first base. V sheds 2 bases and J sheds 4 bases, leaving 9 bases between their ends. This record belongs to a study of T-cell memory formation after mild COVID-19 (dated by TCRdb to 2020 to 2023). Context from the whole study: TCR sequence clusters from the two donors were found to be largely donor specific. The cohort comprised two young, previously healthy adult volunteers, one female and one male. Longitudinal TCRalpha and TCRbeta repertoire sequencing tracked T-cell clones expanding and contracting after mild COVID-19 in a couple of donors.

The sample was run on an Illumina NovaSeq 6000. Using 5'RACE with constant-segment primers, TCRalpha and TCRbeta cDNA libraries were constructed, with sample barcodes and unique molecular identifiers added in the process. RNA was extracted from every sample with Trizol reagent. Amplification of the libraries took two PCR steps, and the second step added a second sample barcode plus Illumina TruSeq adapters. Libraries were sequenced on an Illumina NovaSeq with 2 x 150 bp paired-end reads. The source study handled its data this way. Demultiplexing of reads and collapsing into UMI-guided consensus sequences were performed with migec v1.2.7. Using mixcr v2.1.11, the UMI consensuses were aligned to TRA and TRB V and J templates and assembled into clonotypes. Expanded or contracted clonotypes were those called significant by both edgeR and NoisET, with noise models trained on biological replicates. For edgeR calls, a false discovery rate-adjusted p below 0.01 and a log2 fold-change threshold of 1 were applied. As an exploratory analysis of dynamics, max-normalized trajectories of the 1000 most abundant clonotypes were examined by PCA with hierarchical clustering. The CD4 or CD8 phenotype of responding clones was assigned using the separately sequenced CD4+ and CD8+ repertoires. The public reads were reprocessed in TCRdb via fastp at Q25 and MiXCR, keeping in-frame beta chains. Records with the same CDR3 protein are collapsed into one entry carrying the most frequent genes and DNA. These V and J calls are TCRdb output, not the study's own analysis. Recorded for this sample are roughly 550,000 distinct CDR3 sequences; 20% of them occurred a single time. In total, the top ten clones hold around 13% of the sample.

What the study reported, not specific to this receptor: The study covered only two mild cases, and larger cohorts including severe cases with pre-infection samples were considered necessary. Clones that contracted from day 15 to 85 showed balanced CD4/CD8 phenotypes, whereas a second wave of clones that expanded from day 15 to 37 leaned towards CD4+. Contracting CD4+ clones appeared mostly in the CM and EM memory subsets, whereas CD8+ clones were enriched in EMRA. Whether the second-wave clones peaking on day 37 were SARS-CoV-2 specific was not confirmed. Some responding clones were detected in pre-infection memory, which suggested that pre-existing cross-reactive memory T cells had joined the SARS-CoV-2 response.

PBMCs were isolated by Ficoll-Paque density gradient centrifugation. The TCR sequence derives from an adult woman who had mild COVID-19 (a few samples of this study predate the infection). The sample titles of this study are shuffled in the database, so cell type and time point are left out; the donor was told from shared clones. Recombination joined TRBV25-1 with TRBJ1-5; TRBD1 is possibly the D segment (5 matching bases). The source material was PBMCs or a T cell subset sorted from them (not recorded which). The nucleotide sequence reads TGTGCCAGCAGTGAAGACGGGGGAAATCAGCCCCAGCATTTT. It translates to CASSEDGGNQPQHF. The variable domain in full, with residues beyond the CDR3 obtained from the reference TRBV25-1 and TRBJ1-5 genes, is EADIYQTPRYLVIGTGKKITLECSQTMGHDKMYWYQQDPGMELHLIHYSYGVNSTEKGDLSSESTVSRIRTEHFPLTLESARPSHTSQYLCASSEDGGNQPQHFGDGTRLSIL.